This entry lists 4 T cell receptor beta chains sequenced from one sample in a study of T-cell memory formation after mild COVID-19. TCRdb processed the 5' RACE reads anew with MiXCR; each CDR3 protein has one entry. This table holds roughly 190,000 distinct CDR3 sequences, about 16% found once. The material sequenced was PBMCs or a T cell subset sorted from them (not recorded which). Receptor source: an adult woman who had mild COVID-19 (a few samples of this study predate the infection). Cell type and time point are not known.

V and J are TRBV20-1 and TRBJ1-5; 11 nucleotides match TRBD1. There are 15 residues in the CDR3. From germline, CDR1 is DFQATT and CDR2 SNEGSKA (reference sequence). J was trimmed by 8 bases and V by 2 bases; bases with no gene match: 8. CDR3 residues: CSARSRRDRGKPQHF. DNA of the CDR3: TGCAGTGCTAGATCACGCCGGGACAGGGGGAAGCCCCAGCATTTT.

This rearrangement joins TRBV20-1 to TRBJ1-2, with D hard to call. The CDR3 covers 11 residues. In germline, CDR1 is DFQATT, CDR2 SNEGSKA (reference sequence). Trimming took 2 bases from V and 7 from J, leaving 8 bases between them. In nucleotides, the CDR3 is TGCAGTGCTAGAAAGGGCAGTGGCTACACCTTC. It translates to CSARKGSGYTF.

A few counts support this clonotype. CDR3 region: CATSDGRPHNEQFF. CDR3 nucleotides: TGTGCCACCAGTGACGGGAGGCCCCACAATGAGCAGTTCTTC. The chain links TRBV24-1 to TRBJ2-1, with TRBD2 identical over 7 bases. This CDR3 comprises 14 residues. Trimming at V came to 4 bases and at J to 5 bases, leaving 4 bases not matched to a gene. Germline V gene lookup returns CDR1 KGHDR and CDR2 SFDVKD.

V gene TRBV7-9 combines with J gene TRBJ1-2; 9 bases match TRBD1. The CDR3 sequence is 14 residues long. Germline CDR1 SEHNR, CDR2 FQNEAQ (reference sequence). J gave up 7 bases and V 1 base, and 4 bases lay outside the gene matches. The chain's CDR3 is CASSLGTGDGGYTF. In DNA, the CDR3 is TGTGCCAGCAGCTTAGGGACAGGGGATGGTGGCTACACCTTC. Combining the CDR3 with reference TRBV7-9 and TRBJ1-2 gives the whole variable domain DTGVSQNPRHKITKRGQNVTFRCDPISEHNRLYWYRQTLGQGPEFLTYFQNEAQLEKSRLLSDRFSAERPKGSFSTLEIQRTEQGDSAMYLCASSLGTGDGGYTFGSGTRLTVV.